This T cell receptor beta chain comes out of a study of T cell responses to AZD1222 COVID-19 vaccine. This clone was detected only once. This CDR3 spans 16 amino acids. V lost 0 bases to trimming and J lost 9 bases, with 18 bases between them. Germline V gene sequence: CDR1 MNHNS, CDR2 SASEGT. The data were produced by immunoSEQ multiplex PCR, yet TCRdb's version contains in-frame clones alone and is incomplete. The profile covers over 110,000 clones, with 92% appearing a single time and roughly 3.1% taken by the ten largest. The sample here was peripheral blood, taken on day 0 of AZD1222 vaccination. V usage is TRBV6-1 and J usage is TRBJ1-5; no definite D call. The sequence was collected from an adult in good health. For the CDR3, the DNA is TGTGCCAGCAGTGAAGCGTTACCTAGTGGTTCGGGGCCCCAGCATTTT. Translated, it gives CASSEALPSGSGPQHF.